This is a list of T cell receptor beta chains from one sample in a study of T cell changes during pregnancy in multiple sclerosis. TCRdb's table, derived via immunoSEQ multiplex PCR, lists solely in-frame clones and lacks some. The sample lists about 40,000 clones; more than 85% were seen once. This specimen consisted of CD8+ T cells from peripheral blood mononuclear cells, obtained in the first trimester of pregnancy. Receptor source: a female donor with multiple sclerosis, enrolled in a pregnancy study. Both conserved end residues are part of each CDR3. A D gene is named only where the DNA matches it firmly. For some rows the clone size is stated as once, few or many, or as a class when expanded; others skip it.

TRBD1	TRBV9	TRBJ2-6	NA	TGTGCCAGCAGGGACAGGGTTGCTGGGGCCAACGTCCTGACTTTC	CASRDRVAGANVLTF
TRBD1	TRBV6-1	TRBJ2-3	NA	TGTGCCAGCAGTTCAGGACAGGCCACAGATACGCAGTATTTT	CASSSGQATDTQYF
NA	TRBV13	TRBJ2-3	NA	TGTGCCAGCAGCCCGGAAGGACTACCTAGCACAGATACGCAGTATTTT	CASSPEGLPSTDTQYF
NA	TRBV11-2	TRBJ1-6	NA	TGTGCCAGCAGCTACTCCCGAGCAGCGTATAATTCACCCCTCCACTTT	CASSYSRAAYNSPLHF
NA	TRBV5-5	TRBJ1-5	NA	TGTGCCAGCAGCCGGGTCGGCGGCAATCAGCCCCAGCATTTT	CASSRVGGNQPQHF
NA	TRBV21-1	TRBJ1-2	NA	TGTGCCAGCAGCAAAGTCGAGGGAGGGCGGTATGGCTACACCTTC	CASSKVEGGRYGYTF
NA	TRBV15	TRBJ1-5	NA	TGTGCCACCAGCCCACAGGTCGATACAGGAAAGGTTCGCAATCAGCCCCAGCATTTT	CATSPQVDTGKVRNQPQHF
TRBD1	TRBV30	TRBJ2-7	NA	TGTGCCTGGGCGGAACAGGGGGCGTCCTACGAGCAGTACTTC	CAWAEQGASYEQYF
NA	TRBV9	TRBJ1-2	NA	TGTGCCAGCAGCGTAGTAAGTACAGTGAAGAATGGCTACACCTTC	CASSVVSTVKNGYTF
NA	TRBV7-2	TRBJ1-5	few	TGTGCCAGCAGCCAAACCGGGGGTAGCAATCAGCCCCAGCATTTT	CASSQTGGSNQPQHF
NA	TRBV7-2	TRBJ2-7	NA	TGTGCCAGCAGCGATGACTCTTTTTACGAGCAGTACTTC	CASSDDSFYEQYF
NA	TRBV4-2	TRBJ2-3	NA	TGTGCCAGCAGCCAAGGACTAGAGTCCGATACGCAGTATTTT	CASSQGLESDTQYF
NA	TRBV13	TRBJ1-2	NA	TGTGCCAGCAGCTTAGGGGACAGCGAGGTTCATGGCTACACCTTC	CASSLGDSEVHGYTF
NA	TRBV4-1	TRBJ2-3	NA	TGCGCCAGCAGCCAAGGACAGACCACAGATACGCAGTATTTT	CASSQGQTTDTQYF
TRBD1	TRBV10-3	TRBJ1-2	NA	TGTGCCCTGGGGATCGACGACAGGGACGATGGCTACACCTTC	CALGIDDRDDGYTF
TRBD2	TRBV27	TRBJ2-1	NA	TGTGCCAGCAGTATTCTCCAACTAGCGGGGGTCTCCAATGAGCAGTTCTTC	CASSILQLAGVSNEQFF
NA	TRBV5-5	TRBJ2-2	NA	TGTGCCAGCACTAGTATTATATCCGGGGAGCTGTTTTTT	CASTSIISGELFF
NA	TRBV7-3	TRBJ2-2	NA	TGTGCCAGCAGCTCGCCCCAGACCGGGGAGCTGTTTTTT	CASSSPQTGELFF
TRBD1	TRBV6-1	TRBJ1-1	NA	TGTGCCAGCAGTATAGGACAGGGGATGAGCACTGAAGCTTTCTTT	CASSIGQGMSTEAFF
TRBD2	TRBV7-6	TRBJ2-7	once	TGTGCCAGCAGCTTATCGGCGGGTCTAGCGGGTCACGAGCAGTACTTC	CASSLSAGLAGHEQYF
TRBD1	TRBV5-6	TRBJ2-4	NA	TGTGCCAGCAGTAAGACAGGGGGCGAAAACATTCAGTACTTC	CASSKTGGENIQYF
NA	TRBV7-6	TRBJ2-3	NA	TGTGCCAGCAGCTTAGAGACAGCACTTAGCACAGATACGCAGTATTTT	CASSLETALSTDTQYF
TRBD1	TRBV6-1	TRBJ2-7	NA	TGTGCCAGCAGTACTGAAGGGACAGGGGGCTTCGAGCAGTACTTC	CASSTEGTGGFEQYF
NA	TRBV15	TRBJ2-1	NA	TGTGCCACCAGCAATAGAGACAATGAGCAGTTCTTC	CATSNRDNEQFF
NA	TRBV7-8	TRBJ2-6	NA	TGTGCCAGCAGCTTTGTGAGCTCTGGGGCCAACGTCCTGACTTTC	CASSFVSSGANVLTF
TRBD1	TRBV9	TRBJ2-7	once	TGTGCCAGCAGCCCCCGACAGGGACCGAAGCAGTACTTC	CASSPRQGPKQYF
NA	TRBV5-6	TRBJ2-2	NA	TGTGCCAGCAGCCTGGTGGTGGGGCCCAAGTGGGGTAGCTTCGAGGAGCTGTTTTTT	CASSLVVGPKWGSFEELFF
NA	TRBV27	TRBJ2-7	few	TGTGCCAGCAGTGCAGGACAGTTCTACGAGCAGTACTTC	CASSAGQFYEQYF
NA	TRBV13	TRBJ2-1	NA	TGTGCCAGCAGCTTAGACGGGGGGCCCTACAATGAGCAGTTCTTC	CASSLDGGPYNEQFF
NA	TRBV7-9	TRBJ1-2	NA	TGTGCCAGCAGCTTTATTTTTGGCTACACCTTC	CASSFIFGYTF
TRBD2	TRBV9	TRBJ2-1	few	TGTGCCAGCAGCCCGAGCGGGCTAGCGGGGGGGTCCGCCGACAATGAGCAGTTCTTC	CASSPSGLAGGSADNEQFF
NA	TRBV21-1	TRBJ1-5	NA	TGTGCCAGCAGCGCACCGGGACAGGGTAACTATAGCAATCAGCCCCAGCATTTT	CASSAPGQGNYSNQPQHF
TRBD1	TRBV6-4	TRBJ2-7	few	TGTGCCAGCAGTCCCGGGACAGGGCCCTCCTACGAGCAGTACTTC	CASSPGTGPSYEQYF